These T cell receptor beta chains were read from a single sample in a study of long-term antiretroviral therapy in people with HIV. Profiling relied on immunoSEQ multiplex PCR, and the TCRdb table lists in-frame clones only, not all of them. The top ten clones hold less than 9.5% of a sample with more than 11,000 clones, roughly 84% of them seen once. The material sequenced was unsorted PBMCs, taken 0.4 years after starting antiretroviral therapy. The origin of the receptors is a man between 25 and 39 years old with HIV. CDR3s include the opening cysteine and the closing phenylalanine or tryptophan. D genes are given only for firm matches. Only part of the rows carry a size: once, few, many, or a class if the clone is expanded.

>TRBJ2-1|TRBV7-2|TRBD2|NA
TGTGCCAGCAGCCCTGGACTAGCGGGGGGAAATGAGCAGTTCTTC
CASSPGLAGGNEQFF
>TRBJ1-1|TRBV18|NA|once
TGTGCCAGCTCACCAGGCGCAGGGAACACTGAAGCTTTCTTT
CASSPGAGNTEAFF
>TRBJ1-1|TRBV14|NA|NA
TGTGCCAGCAGCCCACTCGACGGGATGAGTACTGAAGCTTTCTTT
CASSPLDGMSTEAFF
>TRBJ1-5|TRBV27|TRBD1|NA
TGTGCCAGCAGTCCCCTGACAGGGGGCGCCCCCAATCAGCCCCAGCATTTT
CASSPLTGGAPNQPQHF
>TRBJ1-1|TRBV21-1|NA|NA
TGTGCCAGCAGCGAAGACAGGGCTACCCCGAACACTGAAGCTTTCTTT
CASSEDRATPNTEAFF
>TRBJ2-7|TRBV7-9|NA|NA
TGTGCCAGCAGCTCCGGTGGGGCTAGCTTGGACTACGAGCAGTACTTC
CASSSGGASLDYEQYF
>TRBJ1-2|TRBV7-9|TRBD1|NA
TGTGCCAGCAGCGATCCCCTTCTGACAGGGAACACCTTC
CASSDPLLTGNTF
>TRBJ1-1|TRBV18|NA|medium-sized
TGTGCCAGCTCACCCAGCACAGGGAGCACTGAAGCTTTCTTT
CASSPSTGSTEAFF
>TRBJ2-7|TRBV2|NA|NA
TGTGCCAGCAGTCCACGACTGGTTAACTACGAGCAGTACTTC
CASSPRLVNYEQYF
>TRBJ2-7|TRBV7-6|NA|NA
TGTGCCAGCAGCTTCGGAAGTGAGCAGTACTTC
CASSFGSEQYF
>TRBJ2-7|TRBV6-6|NA|NA
TGTGCCAGCAGTGTTGACGGGTACGAGCAGTACTTC
CASSVDGYEQYF
>TRBJ1-5|TRBV6-5|NA|NA
TGTGCCAGCAGTTACTCATGGGGAACAAATCAGCCCCAGCATTTT
CASSYSWGTNQPQHF
>TRBJ1-3|TRBV10-3|NA|NA
TGTGCCATCAGTGAGTCCGGGACTAAGATAGGAAACACCATATATTTT
CAISESGTKIGNTIYF
>TRBJ1-4|TRBV4-3|TRBD1|once
TGCGCCAGCACGCTAACGACAGGGATGCGGGAAAAACTGTTTTTT
CASTLTTGMREKLFF
>TRBJ1-2|TRBV4-1|NA|NA
TGCGCCAGCAGCCAAGATAATGCAGCCCACTATGGCTACACCTTC
CASSQDNAAHYGYTF
>TRBJ2-1|TRBV5-4|NA|NA
TGTGCCAGCAGCTTAGAACTCCTCAGCTCCTACAATGAGCAGTTCTTC
CASSLELLSSYNEQFF
>TRBJ1-5|TRBV4-3|NA|NA
TGCGCCAGCAGCCAAGATAGGGGTAGTCAGCCCCAGCATTTT
CASSQDRGSQPQHF